The T cell receptor (beta chain) described here comes from a study of blood T cell repertoires in COVID-19. About the study: Acute and convalescent COVID-19 specimens originated in the United States, Italy and Spain. Sources were T cells, B-cell-depleted T cells, or PBMCs; the material itself was cDNA or gDNA.

Per the authors' pipeline: Reference gene primers were amplified, and this amplification served to estimate nucleated cell counts. The repertoire was sequenced with immunoSEQ multiplex PCR; TCRdb's copy has only in-frame clones and lacks some. The DNA was the basis for D and trimming; V, J and clone size are from that table. Of about 190,000 clones listed, around 84% were seen once; the top ten hold about an eighth. Losses at the gene ends were 0 bases for V and 3 bases for J; bases not matched to a gene: 2. The CDR3 spans 16 residues. Germline V gene lookup returns CDR1 LNHDA and CDR2 SQIVND (reference sequence).

This receptor was taken from a man aged 25 to 45 with active or convalescent COVID-19. Material: peripheral blood. The chain uses TRBV19 and TRBJ2-2, with TRBD1 identical over 9 bases. The CDR3 DNA reads TGTGCCAGTAGTATAGATCGGGACAGGGACACCGGGGAGCTGTTTTTT. Translating gives CASSIDRDRDTGELFF.